A selection of T cell receptor beta chains follows, all from one sample in a study of blood T cell repertoires in COVID-19. Using immunoSEQ multiplex PCR, the repertoire was profiled, and TCRdb retains in-frame clones only, with some absent. The sample includes about 90,000 clones, 80% of them seen just once. Sequencing input: peripheral blood. The receptors stem from a woman between 65 and 79 years old with acute or convalescent COVID-19. Both conserved end residues are part of each CDR3. The D gene is left open where the match is weak. Clone sizes are given selectively: once, few, many, or a class where the clone is expanded.

TRBJ2-1,NA,TRBD2,TRBV4-2,CASSQEGSSGRAYNEQFF,TGTGCCAGCAGCCAAGAAGGGTCTAGCGGGAGGGCCTACAATGAGCAGTTCTTC
TRBJ1-4,NA,NA,TRBV5-1,CASVRRVLGEKLFF,TGCGCCAGCGTAAGGAGGGTTTTAGGAGAAAAACTGTTTTTT
TRBJ1-4,NA,TRBD1,TRBV5-1,CASSSAGQGILFF,TGCGCCAGCAGCTCCGCGGGACAGGGGATACTGTTTTTT
TRBJ1-2,NA,TRBD1,TRBV5-4,CASSLTTGTGGSNTF,TGTGCCAGCAGCTTAACCACCGGGACAGGGGGATCCAACACCTTC
TRBJ1-1,NA,NA,TRBV19,CASSTALNTEAFF,TGTGCCAGTTCGACAGCTTTGAACACTGAAGCTTTCTTT
TRBJ1-6,once,TRBD1,TRBV28,CASSGGQGGFPLHF,TGTGCCAGCAGTGGGGGACAGGGCGGGTTCCCCCTCCACTTT
TRBJ2-1,NA,TRBD2,TRBV29-1,CSVAGTSGTGEQFF,TGCAGCGTCGCCGGGACTAGCGGGACTGGTGAGCAGTTCTTC
TRBJ1-5,once,NA,TRBV7-2,CASSKTNTGGNQPQHF,TGTGCCAGCAGCAAAACCAACACGGGGGGCAATCAGCCCCAGCATTTT
TRBJ1-2,NA,NA,TRBV3-1/TRBV3-2,CASSQVQGLGYTF,TGTGCCAGCAGCCAAGTCCAGGGACTTGGCTACACCTTC
TRBJ1-6,NA,TRBD1,TRBV6-1,CASSVAGGSSYNSPLHF,TGTGCCAGCAGTGTCGCAGGGGGGTCCTCCTATAATTCACCCCTCCACTTT
TRBJ2-3,NA,TRBD1,TRBV9,CASSVEGTGYRTQYF,TGTGCCAGCAGCGTAGAGGGGACAGGGTACCGCACGCAGTATTTT
TRBJ2-7,NA,NA,TRBV11-2,CASSLASGNYEQYF,TGTGCCAGCAGCTTAGCTAGTGGCAACTACGAGCAGTACTTC
TRBJ2-1,many,TRBD2,TRBV7-8,CASSLIGTSGRIAYYNEQFF,TGTGCCAGCAGCTTAATAGGGACTAGCGGGAGGATAGCTTATTACAATGAGCAGTTCTTC
TRBJ2-3,NA,NA,TRBV3-1/TRBV3-2,CASSQSLAVLTDTQYF,TGTGCCAGCAGCCAAAGTTTAGCAGTCTTAACAGATACGCAGTATTTT
TRBJ2-3,NA,TRBD2,TRBV2,CASTGTSGGDTQYF,TGTGCCAGCACCGGGACTAGCGGGGGGGATACGCAGTATTTT
TRBJ2-1,NA,TRBD2,TRBV7-3,CASSPMTSTLGPIYNEQFF,TGTGCCAGCAGCCCTATGACTAGCACGTTAGGCCCCATTTACAATGAGCAGTTCTTC
TRBJ2-7,NA,TRBD2,TRBV6-5,CASSRGGGSYEQYF,TGTGCCAGCAGTCGCGGGGGGGGGTCCTACGAGCAGTACTTC
TRBJ2-2,NA,NA,TRBV7-3,CASSPGVYTGELFF,TGTGCCAGCAGTCCGGGAGTGTACACCGGGGAGCTGTTTTTT
TRBJ2-5,NA,NA,TRBV21-1,CASRGKDLLPGQYF,TGTGCCAGCAGGGGAAAGGACCTACTCCCGGGGCAGTACTTC
TRBJ2-3,NA,NA,TRBV18,CASSPLQGPMPDTQYF,TGTGCCAGCTCACCACTACAGGGACCCATGCCAGATACGCAGTATTTT
TRBJ2-5,once,TRBD2,TRBV5-1,CASSLSSGRAIGETQYF,TGCGCCAGCAGCTTGTCTAGCGGGAGGGCTATCGGCGAGACCCAGTACTTC
TRBJ1-3,NA,NA,TRBV6-5,CASRTGDSGNTIYF,TGTGCCAGCAGAACAGGAGACTCTGGAAACACCATATATTTT
TRBJ2-5,few,NA,TRBV27,CASSRGTAQETQYF,TGTGCCAGCAGCCGCGGGACAGCGCAAGAGACCCAGTACTTC
TRBJ2-3,NA,TRBD2,TRBV24-1,CATSDPTSGPMADTQYF,TGTGCCACCAGTGACCCTACTAGCGGACCCATGGCAGATACGCAGTATTTT
TRBJ1-5,NA,TRBD1,TRBV7-8,CATARLQGSEPQHF,TGTGCCACCGCCCGGCTACAGGGGAGTGAGCCCCAGCATTTT
TRBJ2-2,NA,NA,TRBV7-6,CASSRTGSANTGELFF,TGTGCCAGCAGCAGAACAGGGAGCGCGAACACCGGGGAGCTGTTTTTT
TRBJ2-7,once,TRBD2,TRBV27,CASRIAGAISYEQYF,TGTGCCAGCAGGATAGCGGGGGCCATATCCTACGAGCAGTACTTC
TRBJ2-7,NA,TRBD1,TRBV19,CASSRGGTGGREQYF,TGTGCCAGTAGTCGGGGGGGGACAGGGGGCCGCGAGCAGTACTTC
TRBJ2-3,NA,TRBD1,TRBV6-6,CASSYATGFPDTQYF,TGTGCCAGCAGTTACGCGACAGGGTTCCCAGATACGCAGTATTTT
TRBJ1-1,NA,NA,TRBV7-2,CASSLVVRVTEAFF,TGTGCCAGCAGCTTAGTAGTCCGGGTCACTGAAGCTTTCTTT
TRBJ1-5,NA,NA,TRBV19,CASSVDSLINQPQHF,TGTGCCAGTAGTGTGGACAGTTTGATCAATCAGCCCCAGCATTTT
TRBJ2-1,NA,TRBD2,TRBV5-6,CASSLFYGLAGANEQFF,TGTGCCAGCAGCTTGTTTTATGGACTAGCGGGAGCGAATGAGCAGTTCTTC
TRBJ1-5,NA,TRBD1,TRBV19,CASSIEGGGQPQHF,TGTGCCAGTAGTATAGAAGGGGGCGGCCAGCCCCAGCATTTT
TRBJ2-1,NA,TRBD2,TRBV7-9,CASSERELAGGSYNEQFF,TGTGCCAGCAGCGAGAGGGAGCTAGCGGGGGGGTCCTACAATGAGCAGTTCTTC
TRBJ2-7,NA,NA,TRBV5-5,CASSLSGRGYEQYF,TGTGCCAGCAGCCTTTCCGGGCGGGGCTACGAGCAGTACTTC
TRBJ2-5,many,TRBD2,TRBV29-1,CSVPLAGPQETQYF,TGCAGCGTTCCCCTAGCGGGACCCCAAGAGACCCAGTACTTC
TRBJ1-5,once,TRBD1,TRBV19,CATRGQGNQPQHF,TGTGCCACCAGGGGACAGGGCAATCAGCCCCAGCATTTT
TRBJ2-2,NA,NA,TRBV3-1/TRBV3-2,CASSRFSGQNTGELFF,TGTGCCAGCAGCCGCTTCTCGGGACAGAACACCGGGGAGCTGTTTTTT
TRBJ2-5,NA,NA,TRBV28,CASSLTRETQYF,TGTGCCAGCAGTTTGACTAGAGAGACCCAGTACTTC
TRBJ2-1,NA,NA,TRBV29-1,CSVVRGGNEQFF,TGCAGCGTTGTCAGGGGTGGGAATGAGCAGTTCTTC
TRBJ1-5,NA,NA,TRBV19,CASSRVGGQGHQPQHF,TGTGCCAGTAGTAGGGTCGGTGGGCAGGGGCATCAGCCCCAGCATTTT
TRBJ2-7,NA,NA,TRBV12-3/TRBV12-4,CASRTGEGYEQYF,TGTGCCAGCAGGACGGGGGAAGGCTACGAGCAGTACTTC
TRBJ1-6,NA,NA,TRBV9,CASSVGVAPSSYNSPLHF,TGTGCCAGCAGCGTAGGGGTAGCCCCGAGCTCCTATAATTCACCCCTCCACTTT
TRBJ2-7,once,NA,TRBV11-2,CASSLTQEQYF,TGTGCCAGCAGCTTAACGCAGGAGCAGTACTTC
TRBJ1-5,few,NA,TRBV2,CASNDGSNQPQHF,TGTGCCAGCAATGACGGTAGCAATCAGCCCCAGCATTTT
TRBJ2-7,few,TRBD1,TRBV6-5,CASSYYGTGTYEQYF,TGTGCCAGCAGTTACTACGGGACAGGTACCTACGAGCAGTACTTC
TRBJ2-7,NA,TRBD1,TRBV6-2/TRBV6-3,CASSNSGQEKPYF,TGTGCCAGCAGTAACAGCGGACAGGAGAAGCCGTACTTC
TRBJ1-3,few,NA,TRBV3-1/TRBV3-2,CASSQVGGKAGNTIYF,TGTGCCAGCAGCCAAGTTGGGGGGAAAGCTGGAAACACCATATATTTT
TRBJ2-3,NA,TRBD2,TRBV19,CASSMLGGSTDTQYF,TGTGCCAGTAGTATGTTGGGGGGGAGCACAGATACGCAGTATTTT